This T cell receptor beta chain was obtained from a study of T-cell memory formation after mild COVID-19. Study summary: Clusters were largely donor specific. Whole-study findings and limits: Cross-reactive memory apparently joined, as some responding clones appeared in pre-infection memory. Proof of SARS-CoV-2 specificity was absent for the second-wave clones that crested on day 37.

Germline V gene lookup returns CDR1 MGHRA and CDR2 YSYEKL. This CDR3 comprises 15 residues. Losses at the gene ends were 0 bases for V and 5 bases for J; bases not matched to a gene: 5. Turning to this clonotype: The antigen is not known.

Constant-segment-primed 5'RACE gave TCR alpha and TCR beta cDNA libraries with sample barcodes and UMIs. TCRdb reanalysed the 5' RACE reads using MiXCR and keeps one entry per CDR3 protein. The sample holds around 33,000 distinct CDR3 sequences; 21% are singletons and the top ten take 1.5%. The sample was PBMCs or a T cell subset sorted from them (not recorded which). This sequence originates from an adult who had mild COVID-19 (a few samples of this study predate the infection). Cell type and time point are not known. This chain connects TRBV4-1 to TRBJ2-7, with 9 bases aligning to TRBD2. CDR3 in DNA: TGCGCCAGCAGCCAAGAAACGGGGACTAGCCACGAGCAGTACTTC. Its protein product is CASSQETGTSHEQYF.